This entry lists 18 T cell receptor beta chains sequenced from one sample in a study of control samples from healthy donors and cancer patients. This table comes from immunoSEQ multiplex PCR, and its TCRdb copy is limited to in-frame clones, with some not included. This table holds about 150,000 clones, 80% to 95% found once. The sample comprised blood. The source is a woman under 40 in good health.

V usage is TRBV2 and J usage is TRBJ1-6, with 10 bases identical to TRBD1. V lost 4 bases to trimming and J lost 9 bases; unmatched junction nucleotides: 6. Germline lookup yields CDR1 SNHLY and CDR2 FYNNEI. The CDR3 spans 15 residues. CDR3 sequence (DNA): TGTGCCAGCAGTGTACTGACAGGGGGCGGTTCACCCCTCCACTTT. This translates into CASSVLTGGGSPLHF.

The V gene is TRBV12-5, the J gene TRBJ2-1; 7 positions match TRBD2. Germline loops: CDR1 LGHNT, CDR2 FRNRAP. The CDR3 is 11 residues long. V lost 6 bases and J lost 10; bases outside the gene matches: 3. For the CDR3, the DNA is TGTGCTAGTGGATACGGGGGGGAGCAGTTCTTC. Translated, it gives CASGYGGEQFF.

V is TRBV30 and J is TRBJ1-6, with 8 bases that match TRBD1. The CDR3 extends over 14 amino acids. CDR1 and CDR2 (germline): GTSNPN, SVGIG (reference sequence). With 4 bases clipped from V and 11 bases from J, the junction kept 10 bases outside the gene matches. The CDR3 loop reads CAWTTGGVWTPLHF. CDR3 DNA sequence: TGTGCCTGGACAACAGGGGGGGTATGGACACCCCTCCACTTT.

The V call is TRBV24-1, the J call TRBJ1-5, with D possibly being TRBD1 (5 bases). Between the trimmed V and J ends, which lost 5 bases and 7 bases, there was a span of 11 bases. The germline V gene has CDR1 KGHDR and CDR2 SFDVKD. The CDR3 is 13 amino acids. CDR3 loop: CATSATGGQPQHF. CDR3 DNA sequence: TGTGCCACCAGTGCAACAGGCGGCCAGCCCCAGCATTTT.

V is TRBV27 and J is TRBJ2-3, with 10 bases aligning to TRBD2. The CDR3 sequence is 15 residues long. Trimming removed 7 bases from V and 4 bases from J; junction bases left unmatched: 8. CDR1 is MNHEY and CDR2 is SMNVEV in the germline V gene (reference sequence). In DNA form, the CDR3 reads TGTGCCAGCAATATAGCGGGAGGTGCGGCAGATACGCAGTATTTT. Its translation: CASNIAGGAADTQYF.

The rearrangement joins TRBV2 to TRBJ2-7; 10 bases match TRBD1. The CDR3 is made up of 15 amino acids. Germline trimming cut 3 bases from V and 4 bases from J; bases unmatched to any gene: 6. In germline, CDR1 is SNHLY, CDR2 FYNNEI. DNA of the CDR3: TGTGCCAGCAGTGACCCCGGGACAGGGGTTTACGAGCAGTACTTC. Translation: CASSDPGTGVYEQYF. The full variable domain, its missing parts supplied by reference TRBV2 and TRBJ2-7, is EPEVTQTPSHQVTQMGQEVILRCVPISNHLYFYWYRQILGQKVEFLVSFYNNEISEKSEIFDDQFSVERPDGSNFTLKIRSTKLEDSAMYFCASSDPGTGVYEQYFGPGTRLTVT.

The gene calls are TRBV3-1 (or the pseudogene TRBV3-2) and TRBJ2-5; D is ambiguous. Germline V gene data show CDR1 as LGHDT and CDR2 as YNNKEL (reference sequence). The CDR3 is 11 amino acids. The V end lost 3 bases, the J end lost 5 bases, and 4 bases lay between the germline ends. DNA of the CDR3: TGTGCCAGCAGCCATTGGGAGACCCAGTACTTC. Translation gives CASSHWETQYF.

The chain is built from TRBV11-2 and TRBJ2-4; unclear D gene. The CDR3 has 15 residues. Germline lookup yields CDR1 SGHAT and CDR2 FQNNGV. V was clipped by 5 bases and J by 6 bases, with 17 bases between them. CDR3 sequence (DNA): TGTGCCAGCAGCCCAACTGGGTCCATTCCAAACATTCAGTACTTC. Its protein product is CASSPTGSIPNIQYF.

CDR3 in DNA: TGTGCCAGCAGTTTAGGCGGGAGACAGTTCTTC. Its translation: CASSLGGRQFF. The rearrangement links TRBV12-3 or TRBV12-4 to TRBJ2-1, with TRBD2 matching 7 bases. J lost 13 bases, V lost 1 base, and 1 base had no gene match. This CDR3 is built from 11 residues.

V and J are TRBV11-2 and TRBJ2-3; 11 bases are shared with TRBD2. Germline-derived CDR1 and CDR2 are SGHAT and FQNNGV. J lost 4 bases, V lost 0 bases, and 3 bases had no gene match. The CDR3 consists of 16 residues. The CDR3 is CASSLELAGVSDTQYF. The CDR3 coding sequence is TGTGCCAGCAGCTTAGAACTAGCGGGAGTGTCAGATACGCAGTATTTT.

This CDR3 reads CASRGTGEEKLFF. The CDR3 nucleotides are TGTGCCAGCCGCGGGACAGGGGAGGAAAAACTGTTTTTT. J is TRBJ1-4 and V is TRBV19; 10 bases align to TRBD1. The CDR3 runs to 13 residues. With V trimmed by 9 bases and J by 8 bases, 6 bases remained unmatched. CDR1 LNHDA and CDR2 SQIVND come from the germline V gene (reference sequence).

V usage is TRBV6-4 and J usage is TRBJ2-3; 8 bases agree with TRBD2. Unmatched junction bases numbered 9, after V lost 6 bases and J lost 4 bases. CDR3 length equals 15 residues. CDR1 is MRHNA and CDR2 is SNTAGT in the germline V gene. CDR3 loop: CASSQAGAGADTQYF. CDR3 DNA sequence: TGTGCCAGCAGCCAAGCGGGAGCCGGGGCAGATACGCAGTATTTT.

The chain employs TRBV28 and TRBJ2-1, with 11 positions matching TRBD2. V gave up 5 bases and J gave up 4 bases; unmatched junction bases: 4. Per the germline V gene, CDR1 is MDHEN and CDR2 is SYDVKM. The CDR3 is made up of 15 amino acids. As DNA, the CDR3 is TGTGCCAGCAGTGGGACTAGCGGATATTACAATGAGCAGTTCTTC. Translating it yields CASSGTSGYYNEQFF. Filled out from reference TRBV28 and TRBJ2-1, the complete variable domain reads DVKVTQSSRYLVKRTGEKVFLECVQDMDHENMFWYRQDPGLGLRLIYFSYDVKMKEKGDIPEGYSVSREKKERFSLILESASTNQTSMYLCASSGTSGYYNEQFFGPGTRLTVL.

This chain connects TRBV7-2 to TRBJ2-7; 7 bases agree with TRBD2. V lost 5 bases and J lost 4; bases outside the gene matches: 11. Germline V lookup: CDR1 SGHTA, CDR2 FQGNSA. The length of the CDR3 is 15 residues. DNA for the CDR3: TGTGCCAGCAGCCAGACGTCTAGCGGAGCTTACGAGCAGTACTTC. Its protein product is CASSQTSSGAYEQYF.

The V call is TRBV3-1 (or the pseudogene TRBV3-2), the J call TRBJ2-1; unclear D gene. V lost 4 bases to trimming and J lost 3 bases, with 19 bases between them. Germline CDR1 LGHDT, CDR2 YNNKEL (reference sequence). The CDR3 runs to 17 residues. The CDR3 spells CASSPLLLPWGYNEQFF. CDR3 bases: TGTGCCAGCAGCCCACTCCTACTCCCCTGGGGCTACAATGAGCAGTTCTTC.

The chain carries TRBV7-3 and TRBJ2-1; a weak D match, TRBD2 (6 bases). Per germline, CDR1 SGHTA and CDR2 FQGTGA. V was trimmed by 4 bases and J by 0 bases, leaving 13 bases between them. This CDR3 comprises 16 residues. CDR3 sequence: CASSSIAASSYNEQFF. The CDR3 DNA is TGTGCCAGCAGCTCGATAGCGGCTAGCTCCTACAATGAGCAGTTCTTC.

The chain has TRBV4-3 and TRBJ2-3; D remains ambiguous. V was clipped by 2 bases and J by 4 bases, with 13 bases between them. The CDR3 runs 15 residues. Germline assignment: CDR1 LGHNA and CDR2 YSLEER. CDR3 sequence: CASSQYLRTADTQYF. The CDR3 nucleotides read TGCGCCAGCAGCCAATATTTAAGGACGGCAGATACGCAGTATTTT.

The rearrangement joins TRBV30 to TRBJ1-3; D call uncertain. Trimming removed 2 bases from V and 0 bases from J, with 8 bases in between. The CDR3 length is 14 residues. Germline V CDR1 and CDR2: GTSNPN, SVGIG (reference sequence). The CDR3 spells CAWSIGSSGNTIYF. The CDR3 coding sequence is TGTGCCTGGAGTATAGGCAGCTCTGGAAACACCATATATTTT.